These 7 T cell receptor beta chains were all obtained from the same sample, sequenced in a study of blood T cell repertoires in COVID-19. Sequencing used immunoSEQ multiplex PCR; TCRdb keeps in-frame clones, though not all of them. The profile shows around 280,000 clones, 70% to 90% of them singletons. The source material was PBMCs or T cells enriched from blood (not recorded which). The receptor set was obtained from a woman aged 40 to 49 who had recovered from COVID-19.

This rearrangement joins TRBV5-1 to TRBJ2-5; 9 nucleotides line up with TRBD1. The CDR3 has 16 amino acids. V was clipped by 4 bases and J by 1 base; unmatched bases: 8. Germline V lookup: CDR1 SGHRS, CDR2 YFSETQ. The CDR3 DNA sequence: TGCGCCAGCAGCCCGGGACAGGGCCTCCCCCAAGAGACCCAGTACTTC. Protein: CASSPGQGLPQETQYF.

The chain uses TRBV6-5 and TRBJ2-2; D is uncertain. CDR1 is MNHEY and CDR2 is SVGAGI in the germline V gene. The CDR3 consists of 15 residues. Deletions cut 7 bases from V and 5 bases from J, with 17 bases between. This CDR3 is CASNRTRPRTGELFF. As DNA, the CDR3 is TGTGCCAGCAACCGAACCAGGCCCCGGACCGGGGAGCTGTTTTTT.

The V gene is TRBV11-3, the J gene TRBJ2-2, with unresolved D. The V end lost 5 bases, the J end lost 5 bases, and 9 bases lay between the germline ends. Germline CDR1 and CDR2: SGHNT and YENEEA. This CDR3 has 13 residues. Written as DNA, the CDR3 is TGTGCCAGCAGCGCCAGGTTTACCGGGGAGCTGTTTTTT. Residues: CASSARFTGELFF.

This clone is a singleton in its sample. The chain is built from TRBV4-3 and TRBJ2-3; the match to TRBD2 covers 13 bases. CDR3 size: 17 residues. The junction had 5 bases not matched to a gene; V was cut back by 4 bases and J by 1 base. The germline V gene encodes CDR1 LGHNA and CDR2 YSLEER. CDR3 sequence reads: CASSPGGTSGGTDTQYF. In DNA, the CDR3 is TGCGCCAGCAGCCCGGGGGGGACTAGCGGGGGCACAGATACGCAGTATTTT.

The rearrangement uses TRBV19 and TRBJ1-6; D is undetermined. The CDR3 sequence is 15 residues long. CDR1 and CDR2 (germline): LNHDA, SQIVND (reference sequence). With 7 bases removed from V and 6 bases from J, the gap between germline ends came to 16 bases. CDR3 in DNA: TGTGCCAGTAATACCGAGCCTCTTGGTAATTCACCCCTCCACTTT. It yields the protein CASNTEPLGNSPLHF. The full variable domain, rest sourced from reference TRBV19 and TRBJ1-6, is DGGITQSPKYLFRKEGQNVTLSCEQNLNHDAMYWYRQDPGQGLRLIYYSQIVNDFQKGDIAEGYSVSREKKESFPLTVTSAQKNPTAFYLCASNTEPLGNSPLHFGNGTRLTVT.

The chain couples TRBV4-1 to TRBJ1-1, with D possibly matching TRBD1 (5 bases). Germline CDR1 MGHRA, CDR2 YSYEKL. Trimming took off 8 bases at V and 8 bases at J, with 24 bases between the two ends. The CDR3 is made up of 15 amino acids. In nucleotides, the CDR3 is TGCGCCAGCGAAAGCGGGGGTGGGCGGAGAGGCGAAGCTTTCTTT. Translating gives CASESGGGRRGEAFF.

DNA of the CDR3: TGTGCCTGGAGTGATCTCCAGGGCCGATCTGGAAACACCATATATTTT. Residues: CAWSDLQGRSGNTIYF. This chain uses TRBV30 with TRBJ1-3, with D possibly matching TRBD1 (5 bases). Germline loops: CDR1 GTSNPN, CDR2 SVGIG (reference sequence). Trimming removed 1 base from V and 1 base from J, with 14 bases in between. CDR3 length: 16 residues.